This is a list of T cell receptor beta chains from one sample in a study of blood T cell repertoires in COVID-19. The protocol was immunoSEQ multiplex PCR, while the TCRdb copy is restricted to in-frame clones and leaves out a portion. The data show more than 75,000 clones, around 88% seen once. Sequencing input: peripheral blood. These receptors were obtained from an elderly man with active or convalescent COVID-19. Both conserved end residues are trimmed from each CDR3. Some rows mark clone size as missing; the rest say once, few, many or name a class of expanded clone.

clone size,J gene,V gene,CDR3 protein
once,TRBJ1-5,TRBV30,AWSVIGGPQH
NA,TRBJ2-2,TRBV7-3,ASGAITGELF
NA,TRBJ2-3,TRBV11-1,ASSGTGGPDTQY
NA,TRBJ2-7,TRBV2,ASRGLGREQY
NA,TRBJ2-2,TRBV18,ASSRDRETGELF
NA,TRBJ2-5,TRBV24-1,ATSDWKGANKETQY
NA,TRBJ1-3,TRBV7-9,ASSLKDRGRDRPGNTIY
NA,TRBJ1-2,TRBV5-4,ASSLGSYRREDHYGYT
NA,TRBJ1-1,TRBV7-9,ASSSHRDRGLGEAF
NA,TRBJ2-3,TRBV9,ASSVSGTGGRDTQY
NA,TRBJ2-2,TRBV7-3,ASSTWTGGNTGELF
NA,TRBJ2-2,TRBV5-4,ASSLGGRMGGELF
once,TRBJ2-1,TRBV5-4,ASSLKGGLSEQF
NA,TRBJ2-2,TRBV11-3,ASSLGGLAGDTGELF
NA,TRBJ1-4,TRBV19,ASSAGSRAKKLF
NA,TRBJ1-1,TRBV29-1,SVAGTGATEAF
NA,TRBJ2-3,TRBV7-2,ASSPDASDTQY
NA,TRBJ2-1,TRBV11-3,ASSPGVAFNEQF
NA,TRBJ2-6,TRBV9,ASSPRGDSGANVLT
NA,TRBJ2-3,TRBV2,ASSEGLAGDTQY
NA,TRBJ1-2,TRBV3-1/TRBV3-2,ASSHPTDGYT
NA,TRBJ1-1,TRBV4-2,ASSQVTQGTEAF
once,TRBJ2-3,TRBV5-6,ASSLGLAGGDTQY
NA,TRBJ1-2,TRBV28,ASSVGRGDGNYGYT
NA,TRBJ1-2,TRBV6-1,ASSEGQGAQGYGYT
NA,TRBJ2-1,TRBV19,ASSTQRVGYNEQF
NA,TRBJ2-2,TRBV18,ASSRSGGSNTGELF
NA,TRBJ2-5,TRBV11-2,ASRRVGGSSETQY
NA,TRBJ2-1,TRBV7-2,ASSLEFHPGGNEQF
NA,TRBJ2-3,TRBV7-3,ASSFRTGGRDTQY
NA,TRBJ2-7,TRBV3-1/TRBV3-2,ASSPAGRNSYEQY
NA,TRBJ1-2,TRBV12-3/TRBV12-4,ASNSGQGDGYT
NA,TRBJ2-1,TRBV20-1,SASAASGTHYNEQF
NA,TRBJ1-5,TRBV30,AWSAPGSNQPQH
once,TRBJ1-5,TRBV12-3/TRBV12-4,ASTLDMNQPQH
NA,TRBJ1-2,TRBV27,ASSLMAGGTSSYGYT
NA,TRBJ2-7,TRBV5-1,ASSISGGGTYEQY
few,TRBJ1-2,TRBV2,ARGTGNYGYT
NA,TRBJ1-1,TRBV4-1,ASSQDPPGQNLNTEAF
NA,TRBJ2-3,TRBV5-6,ASSLVGSETDTQY
NA,TRBJ1-1,TRBV7-8,ASSLGPLPALAF
NA,TRBJ2-3,TRBV18,ASSPLASTDTQY
NA,TRBJ2-7,TRBV5-4,ASSPDRWSSYEQY
few,TRBJ2-5,TRBV6-2/TRBV6-3,ASSQSPRKSSWTQY
NA,TRBJ2-7,TRBV29-1,SVRTGLSSYEQY